The rows below give T cell receptor beta chains drawn from one sample of a study of tumor-infiltrating lymphocytes in localized non-small cell lung cancer. Profiling relied on immunoSEQ multiplex PCR, and the TCRdb table lists in-frame clones only, not all of them. There are approximately 13,000 clones in the sample; 55% to 70% occur only once, and about 8.6% lies in the top ten. The sequencing sample was made of lung tumor tissue. Receptors originate from a human donor with non-small cell lung cancer. Each CDR3 is given with its conserved first and last residue. The order of the fields is J gene, D gene, V gene, clone size, CDR3 DNA, CDR3 protein. The D gene is left open where the match is weak. Only part of the rows carry a size: once, few, many, or a class if the clone is expanded.

TRBJ1-2 | - | TRBV18 | - | TGTGCCAGCTCACCAGGGGGGGCTACCGGCTACACCTTC | CASSPGGATGYTF
TRBJ1-2 | TRBD1 | TRBV19 | - | TGTGCCAGTAGTTCCGGGACAGTCTATGGCTACACCTTC | CASSSGTVYGYTF
TRBJ2-5 | TRBD1 | TRBV5-4 | - | TGTGCCAGCAGCCGGGGACAGATCCCAGAGACCCAGTACTTC | CASSRGQIPETQYF
TRBJ1-3 | TRBD1 | TRBV4-3 | - | TGCGCCAGCAGCCAGGCCGGGACAGAGGGCTATGGAAACACCATATATTTT | CASSQAGTEGYGNTIYF
TRBJ1-3 | - | TRBV18 | - | TGTGCCAGCTCACCGGCAGGGACTGGAAACACCATATATTTT | CASSPAGTGNTIYF
TRBJ2-7 | - | TRBV5-1 | - | TGCGCCAGCAGCTACGGGACACCTTACGAGCAGTACTTC | CASSYGTPYEQYF
TRBJ2-5 | - | TRBV5-6 | - | TGTGCCAGCAGCCTTAGTACCAGGGGCTCCCGAGAGACCCAGTACTTC | CASSLSTRGSRETQYF
TRBJ2-2 | - | TRBV6-5 | - | TGTGCCGTCCGGAGCGCCGGGGAGCTGTTTTTT | CAVRSAGELFF
TRBJ1-2 | - | TRBV19 | - | TGTGCCAGTAGACCGGGGGTCCTCCTGACCTATGGCTACACCTTC | CASRPGVLLTYGYTF
TRBJ2-1 | TRBD2 | TRBV19 | - | TGTGCCAGTAGTACCAATGCGGGAGACTCCAGCAATGAGCAGTTCTTC | CASSTNAGDSSNEQFF
TRBJ1-2 | TRBD1 | TRBV18 | - | TGTGCCAGCTCACCTACACAGGGGTTTGGGTATGGCTACACCTTC | CASSPTQGFGYGYTF
TRBJ1-2 | TRBD1 | TRBV18 | - | TGTGCCAGCTCACCACCAGGGGGCCCCACTAACTATGGCTACACCTTC | CASSPPGGPTNYGYTF
TRBJ1-5 | TRBD1 | TRBV4-1 | - | TGCGCCAGCAGCCCGGGGACAGGGGGCAATCAGCCCCAGCATTTT | CASSPGTGGNQPQHF
TRBJ1-4 | - | TRBV18 | - | TGTGCCAGCTCACGGGACGCAACTAATGAAAAACTGTTTTTT | CASSRDATNEKLFF
TRBJ2-2 | - | TRBV5-6 | - | TGTGCCAGCAGCTTGGCGGGGGGCATTGACACCGGGGAGCTGTTTTTT | CASSLAGGIDTGELFF
TRBJ1-5 | - | TRBV27 | - | TGTGCCAGCAGTCCGTCCGGCGGCTCTCAGCCCCAGCATTTT | CASSPSGGSQPQHF
TRBJ2-3 | - | TRBV9 | - | TGTGCCAGCAGCGTAGGCCCTTCGGGGCTAGATACGCAGTATTTT | CASSVGPSGLDTQYF
TRBJ2-4 | - | TRBV27 | once | TGTGCCAGCAGTTTAGTAGGGCTAGCCAAAAACATTCAGTACTTC | CASSLVGLAKNIQYF
TRBJ1-5 | TRBD1 | TRBV19 | - | TGTGCCAGTAGTAGCGGGACAGGGAACCGCTATTATAGCAATCAGCCCCAGCATTTT | CASSSGTGNRYYSNQPQHF
TRBJ2-1 | TRBD2 | TRBV9 | medium-sized | TGTGCCAGCAGCGTAGGGTTAGCGGGGGGCGGTTACAATGAGCAGTTCTTC | CASSVGLAGGGYNEQFF